Listed below are T cell receptor beta chains from one sample, sequenced in a study of chronic HIV infection and antiretroviral therapy. TCRdb recomputed calls from the 5' RACE reads with MiXCR, one row per CDR3 protein. The data contain roughly 39,000 distinct CDR3 sequences, about 8.9% of them seen just once; the ten biggest clones take up 2.9%. Sequences were obtained from peripheral blood. The receptors stem from an adult who had HIV and had not received antiretroviral therapy, or was an uninfected healthy control (not recorded which). Each CDR3 is given without its conserved first and last residue. D genes are given only for firm matches.

V gene	D gene	J gene	CDR3 protein
TRBV24-1	TRBD2	TRBJ2-1	ATSESGLADEQF
TRBV5-1	-	TRBJ1-1	ASSLAGGQNTEAF
TRBV9	-	TRBJ1-3	ASSAAQRDTIY
TRBV27	-	TRBJ2-1	ASSLNRGNGEQF
TRBV27	TRBD1	TRBJ2-7	ASRPSTGVYEQY
TRBV29-1	TRBD1	TRBJ2-1	SVETDREDDNEQF
TRBV29-1	-	TRBJ2-3	SVEKGLDTQY
TRBV5-6	-	TRBJ1-1	ATSKDVRTEAF
TRBV29-1	TRBD2	TRBJ2-1	SEGSGTSGYNEQF
TRBV29-1	TRBD1	TRBJ2-1	SGDRGAEQF
TRBV2	TRBD2	TRBJ2-5	ASSAGGRETQY
TRBV5-6	-	TRBJ2-5	ASSLWEAQETQY
TRBV12-3/TRBV12-4	-	TRBJ2-1	ASTFGSFNEQF
TRBV3-1	-	TRBJ1-2	ASSPTSETLYGYT
TRBV29-1	TRBD1	TRBJ1-1	SVEDRGAGGYAF
TRBV11-3	-	TRBJ2-2	ASSLESGPGSGELF
TRBV20-1	TRBD1	TRBJ1-5	SARQGGNQPQH
TRBV10-3	-	TRBJ2-7	AISDPLAESSYEQY
TRBV7-2	-	TRBJ2-1	ASERDPYNEQF
TRBV12-3/TRBV12-4	-	TRBJ2-2	ASSTYGYGELF
TRBV3-1	TRBD1	TRBJ2-1	ASSQDQGASYNEQF
TRBV5-1	-	TRBJ1-2	ASSLAWRSNYGYT
TRBV28	-	TRBJ1-5	ASSQGGGNGNQPQH
TRBV28	-	TRBJ2-7	ASSSNEQY
TRBV6-2/TRBV6-3	TRBD2	TRBJ2-2	ASRLTSGSTGELF
TRBV10-3	TRBD1	TRBJ2-7	AISEVGTGPYEQY
TRBV7-2	-	TRBJ1-1	ASSSLTGSTEAF
TRBV7-8	TRBD2	TRBJ2-5	ASTLRGLAEKQETQY
TRBV28	-	TRBJ2-7	ASSLGNADEQY
TRBV20-1	TRBD2	TRBJ2-5	SAALAGGQETQY
TRBV23-1	-	TRBJ1-6	ASSQSYRQSNSPLH
TRBV20-1	-	TRBJ2-1	SALPEPVYNEQF
TRBV10-2	-	TRBJ1-2	ASSETLSYGYT
TRBV28	-	TRBJ2-6	AAGRTGANVLT
TRBV11-2	TRBD2	TRBJ2-3	ASSLTGGVSTDTQY
TRBV28	-	TRBJ1-1	ASSLVNTEAF